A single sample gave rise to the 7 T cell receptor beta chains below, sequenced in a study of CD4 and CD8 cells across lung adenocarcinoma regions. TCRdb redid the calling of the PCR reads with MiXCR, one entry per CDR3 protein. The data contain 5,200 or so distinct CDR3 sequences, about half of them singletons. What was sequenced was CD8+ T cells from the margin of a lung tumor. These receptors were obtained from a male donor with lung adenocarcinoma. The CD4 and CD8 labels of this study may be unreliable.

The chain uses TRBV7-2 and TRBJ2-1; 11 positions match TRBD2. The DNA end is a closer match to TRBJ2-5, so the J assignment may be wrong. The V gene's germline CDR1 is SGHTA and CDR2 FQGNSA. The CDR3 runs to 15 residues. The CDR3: CASSLTSGGGETQYF. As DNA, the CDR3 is TGTGCCAGCAGCTTAACTAGCGGGGGCGGGGAGACCCAGTACTTC.

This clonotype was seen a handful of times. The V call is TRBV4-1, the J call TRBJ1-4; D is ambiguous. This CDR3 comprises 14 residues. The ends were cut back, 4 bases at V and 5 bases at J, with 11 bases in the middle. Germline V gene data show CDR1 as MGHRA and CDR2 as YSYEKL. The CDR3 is CASSRSLSNEKLFF. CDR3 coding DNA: TGCGCCAGCAGCCGCTCCCTATCCAATGAAAAACTGTTTTTT.

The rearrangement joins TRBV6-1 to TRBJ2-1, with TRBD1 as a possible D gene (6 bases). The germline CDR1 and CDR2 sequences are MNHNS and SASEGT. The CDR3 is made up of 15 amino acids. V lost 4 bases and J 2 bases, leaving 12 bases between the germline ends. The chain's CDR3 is CASSVLQGTYNEQFF. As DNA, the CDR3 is TGTGCCAGCAGTGTGCTACAGGGTACCTACAATGAGCAGTTCTTC.

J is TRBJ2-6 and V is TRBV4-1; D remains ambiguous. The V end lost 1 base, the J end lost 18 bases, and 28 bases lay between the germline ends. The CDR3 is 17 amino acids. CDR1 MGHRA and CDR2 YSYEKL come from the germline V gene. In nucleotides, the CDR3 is TGCGCCAGCAGCCAAGTGGGTCTGGGCCCTGGCTCCAACGAGCAGACTTTC. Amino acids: CASSQVGLGPGSNEQTF.

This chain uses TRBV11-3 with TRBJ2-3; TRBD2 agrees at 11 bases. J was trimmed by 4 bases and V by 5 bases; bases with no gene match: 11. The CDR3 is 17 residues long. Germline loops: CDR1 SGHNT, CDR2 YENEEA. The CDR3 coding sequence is TGTGCCAGCAGCACCAGCCGCCTAGCGGGAGGTGCAGATACGCAGTATTTT. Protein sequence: CASSTSRLAGGADTQYF.

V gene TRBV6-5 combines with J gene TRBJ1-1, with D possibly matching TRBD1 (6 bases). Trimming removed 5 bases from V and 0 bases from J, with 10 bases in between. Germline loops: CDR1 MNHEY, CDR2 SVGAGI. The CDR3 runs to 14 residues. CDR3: CASSHHRVNTEAFF. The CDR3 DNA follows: TGTGCCAGCAGTCACCACAGGGTGAACACTGAAGCTTTCTTT.

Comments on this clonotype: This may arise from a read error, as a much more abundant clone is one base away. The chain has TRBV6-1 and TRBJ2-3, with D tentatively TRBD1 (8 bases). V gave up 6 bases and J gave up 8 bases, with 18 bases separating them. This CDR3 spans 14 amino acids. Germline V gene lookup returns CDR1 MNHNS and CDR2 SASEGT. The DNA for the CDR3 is TGTGCCAGCAGGCGGACAGGGAGGGTAGTTACGCAGTATTTT. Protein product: CASRRTGRVVTQYF.